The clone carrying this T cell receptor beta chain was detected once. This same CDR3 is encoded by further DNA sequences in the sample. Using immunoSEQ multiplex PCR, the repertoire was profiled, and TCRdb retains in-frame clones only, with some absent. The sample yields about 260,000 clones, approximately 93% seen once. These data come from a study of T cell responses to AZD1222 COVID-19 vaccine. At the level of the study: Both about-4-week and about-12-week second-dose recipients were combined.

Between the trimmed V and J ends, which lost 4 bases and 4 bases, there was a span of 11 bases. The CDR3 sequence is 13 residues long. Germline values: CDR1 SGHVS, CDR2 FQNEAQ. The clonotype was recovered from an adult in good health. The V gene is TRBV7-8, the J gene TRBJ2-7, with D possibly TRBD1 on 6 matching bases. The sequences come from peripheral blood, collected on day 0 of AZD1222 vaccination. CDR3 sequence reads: CASSSGTPYEQYF. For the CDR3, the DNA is TGTGCCAGCAGCTCTGGGACACCTTACGAGCAGTACTTC.